These 27 T cell receptor beta chains were sequenced from one sample in a study of tissue T cells after allogeneic stem cell transplantation. Noted time point: mouse harvest day 7 after allogeneic transplant. Mouse grafts combined 10^7 T-cell-depleted bone marrow cells with 10^6 splenic CD5+ T cells. Measured with immunoSEQ multiplex PCR; TCRdb has only the in-frame clones, and not every one. Of several thousand clones listed, around 40% are singletons. Sequencing was performed on skin. The receptors were sampled from a female BALB/c mouse given C57BL/6 T cells with graft-versus-host disease after an allogeneic hematopoietic cell transplant.

Regarding this clone: Gene labels here are mouse ones. The read finishes 1 residue shy of the CDR3 end, and the germline J gene is used to complete it. The chain has TRBV5 and TRBJ2-5; no firm D call. The CDR3 spans 14 residues. Germline CDR1 reads LGHNA; CDR2 reads YNLKQL (reference sequence). Trimming shortened V by 1 base and J by 3 bases, and 8 bases separated the two germline ends. This CDR3 reads CASSQVGWQDTQYF. The covered CDR3 bases are TGTGCCAGCAGCCAAGTAGGGTGGCAAGACACCCAGTAC.

This clone was counted a single time. The listed genes are named as in mouse. The CDR3 is cut off 1 residue early in the read; its end comes from the germline J gene. This sequence joins TRBV3 and TRBJ2-5, with D tentatively TRBD2 (5 bases). The V end was cut by 3 bases, the J end by 5 bases, with 6 bases between. The CDR3 is 12 amino acids. Germline CDR1 reads SNHLY; CDR2 reads FYNGKV (reference sequence). The CDR3 protein is CASSFLGDTQYF. CDR3 bases read: TGTGCCAGCAGCTTCCTGGGAGACACCCAGTAC.

About this clone: Gene names are the mouse ones. The CDR3 goes on 1 residue after the read ends, and that part is filled in from the germline J gene. The J gene is TRBJ2-5, the V gene TRBV17; D tentatively fits TRBD1 or TRBD2 (5 bases each). V lost 2 bases and J lost 1, with 13 bases in between. The CDR3 runs to 16 residues. Germline V gene data show CDR1 as MNHDT and CDR2 as YYDKIL. This CDR3 reads CASSRTWRGDQDTQYF. Incomplete CDR3 DNA: TGTGCTAGCAGTAGAACCTGGAGGGGCGACCAAGACACCCAGTAC.

For this clone: The genes are named according to mouse. The sequence runs out 1 residue before the end of the CDR3; the remainder is reconstructed from the germline J gene. V gene TRBV5 combines with J gene TRBJ2-7; 7 nucleotides align to TRBD1. The CDR3 is made up of 12 amino acids. CDR1 LGHNA and CDR2 YNLKQL come from the germline V gene (reference sequence). With 4 bases clipped from V and 7 bases from J, the junction kept 4 bases outside the gene matches. The covered CDR3 bases are TGTGCCAGCAGCCCGGACAGGTGGGAACAGTAC. Protein product: CASSPDRWEQY. From start to end, the CDR3 is CASSPDRWEQYF.

Regarding this clone: Gene and germline names: mouse. The CDR3 extends 1 residue past the end of the read, so its final part is completed from the germline J gene. This rearrangement joins TRBV12-1 to TRBJ2-1, with TRBD1 as a possible D gene (6 bases). Deletions cut 5 bases from V and 1 base from J, with 11 bases between. CDR3 size: 14 residues. Germline-derived CDR1 and CDR2 are SGHSN and HYEKVE. Partial CDR3 DNA: TGTGCCAGCTGTCCCGGGACAAACTATGCTGAGCAGTTC. It translates to CASCPGTNYAEQF. The full-length CDR3 reads as CASCPGTNYAEQFF.

As regards this clone: The gene names given are mouse names. The sequence runs out 1 residue before the end of the CDR3; the remainder is reconstructed from the germline J gene. This CDR3 is also generated by other DNA sequences in the sample. This chain uses TRBV26 with TRBJ1-1; no clear D. CDR1 and CDR2 from the germline V gene are KGHPV and FQNQEV (reference sequence). This CDR3 has 13 residues. V gave up 3 bases and J gave up 0 bases, with 5 bases separating them. The DNA read from the CDR3 is TGTGCCAGCAGTCTAAGTGCAAACACAGAAGTCTTC. It translates to CASSLSANTEVF. The whole CDR3 reads CASSLSANTEVFF. The full variable domain, with the rest looked up from reference TRBV26 and TRBJ1-1, is NSKVIQTPRYLVKGQGQKAKMRCIPEKGHPVVFWYQQNKNNEFKFLINFQNQEVLQQIDMTEKRFSAECPSNSPCSLEIQSSEAGDSALYLCASSLSANTEVFFGKGTRLTVV.

This clone was detected only a few times. Gene names are mouse gene names. CDR3 bases read: TGCACCTGCAGTGCAGATCGCGGGAACACCGGGCAGCTCTAC. Protein: CTCSADRGNTGQLY. The whole CDR3 is CTCSADRGNTGQLYF. This chain connects TRBV1 to TRBJ2-2; D is unresolved. The missing CDR3 end, 1 residue past where the read stops, is filled in from the germline J gene. Germline values: CDR1 NSQYPW, CDR2 LRSPGD (reference sequence). The CDR3 is 15 amino acids. V lost 0 bases, J lost 2 bases, and 7 bases lay in between.

On this clone itself: Mouse germline and gene names are used. The missing CDR3 end, 1 residue past where the read stops, is filled in from the germline J gene. The chain recombines TRBV19 with TRBJ2-4; tentatively, D is TRBD1 (6 bases). Germline V gene data show CDR1 as FNHDT and CDR2 as SITEND (reference sequence). Between the trimmed V and J ends, which lost 5 bases and 4 bases, there was a span of 8 bases. This CDR3 has 12 residues. CDR3 bases read: TGTGCCAGCAGCCGGGACAAAAACACCTTGTAC. Its translation is CASSRDKNTLY. The CDR3 reads in full as CASSRDKNTLYF. The complete variable domain, with remaining parts taken from reference TRBV19 and TRBJ2-4, reads GGIITQTPKFLIGQEGQKLTLKCQQNFNHDTMYWYRQDSGKGLRLIYYSITENDLQKGDLSEGYDASREKKSSFSLTVTSAQKNEMAVFLCASSRDKNTLYFGAGTRLSVL.

Notes on this clone: The gene names here belong to mouse. The missing CDR3 end, 1 residue past where the read stops, is filled in from the germline J gene. This chain joins TRBV13-1 and TRBJ2-3; possibly TRBD1 for D (6 bases). Deletions cut 0 bases from V and 0 bases from J, with 8 bases between. Germline loops: CDR1 NSHNY, CDR2 SYGAGN. This CDR3 contains 15 residues. The part of the CDR3 DNA that was read is TGTGCCAGCAGTGATGCAGGGGTTAGTGCAGAAACGCTGTAT. It translates to CASSDAGVSAETLY. The whole CDR3 sequence reads CASSDAGVSAETLYF.

Points on this clone: Any gene name here is a mouse gene name. The missing CDR3 end, 1 residue past where the read stops, is filled in from the germline J gene. The J gene is TRBJ1-1, the V gene TRBV19, with TRBD1 matching over 9 bases. This CDR3 is 15 amino acids long. V lost 4 bases, J lost 3 bases, and 7 bases stayed unmatched. Germline CDR1 is FNHDT and CDR2 is SITEND (reference sequence). The CDR3: CASSVQGARDTEVFF. The part of the CDR3 DNA that was read is TGTGCCAGCAGTGTACAGGGGGCGCGGGACACAGAAGTCTTC.

With regard to this clone: These gene names are mouse names. The read terminates 1 residue ahead of where the CDR3 ends, so the germline J gene completes it. The chain joins TRBV23 to TRBJ2-3; TRBD1, the table's D call, lacks a check against the DNA. Per germline, CDR1 KGHTA and CDR2 FQNQQP. This CDR3 is 14 amino acids long. The CDR3 DNA, read in part, is TGCTCCAGCAGCAACAGGGGAGGTGCAGAAACGCTGTAT. Translating it yields CSSSNRGGAETLY. The full CDR3 reads CSSSNRGGAETLYF.

Turning to this clone: Gene labels here are mouse ones. The read ends 1 residue shy of where the CDR3 ends; the end is completed using the germline J gene. The V call is TRBV13-1, the J call TRBJ2-2; the D gene is possibly TRBD1 (5 bases). With 3 bases removed from V and 0 bases from J, the gap between germline ends came to 9 bases. The CDR3 has 15 amino acids. Germline V gives CDR1 NSHNY, CDR2 SYGAGN. CDR3: CASSADRSNTGQLYF. CDR3 DNA, as far as it was read: TGTGCCAGCAGTGCTGACAGATCAAACACCGGGCAGCTCTAC.

As to this clone: The genes are named according to mouse. With the read ending 1 residue before the CDR3 end, the germline J gene is used to fill in that end. V is TRBV16 and J is TRBJ2-3, with 9 bases aligning to TRBD2. After removal of 4 bases from V and 2 bases from J, the junction contained 7 bases not matched to a gene. CDR3 length equals 16 residues. From germline, CDR1 is SGHSA and CDR2 FRNQAP. The sequenced part of the CDR3 DNA is TGTGCAAGCAGCTCCCGGTGGGGGGGCGATGCAGAAACGCTGTAT. It specifies CASSSRWGGDAETLY. The full CDR3 is CASSSRWGGDAETLYF. Filled out from reference TRBV16 and TRBJ2-3, the complete variable domain reads NAGVIQTPRHKVTGKGQEATLWCEPISGHSAVFWYRQTIVQGLEFLTYFRNQAPIDDSGMPKERFSAQMPNQSHSTLKIQSTQPQDSAVYLCASSSRWGGDAETLYFGSGTRLTVL.

With respect to this clone: The genes are named according to mouse. The CDR3 goes on 1 residue after the read ends, and that part is filled in from the germline J gene. V usage is TRBV14 and J usage is TRBJ2-1, with a possible D match to TRBD1 (6 bases). Germline CDR1 SGHDT, CDR2 FRDEAV. The CDR3 has 13 amino acids. The V and J ends lost 4 bases and 3 bases respectively, with 8 bases between them. The CDR3 region is CASSRDTYAEQFF. The sequenced CDR3 bases are TGTGCCAGCAGTCGGGACACCTATGCTGAGCAGTTC.

A note on this clone: Gene names are the mouse ones. From the germline J gene comes the end of the CDR3, since the read stops 1 residue before it. This chain links TRBV12-1 with TRBJ1-3, with 8 bases matching TRBD1. From germline, CDR1 is SGHSN and CDR2 HYEKVE. V was pared by 3 bases and J by 0 bases, with 6 bases of the junction left unmatched. The CDR3 loop spans 16 amino acids. The CDR3 reads CASSSNRGNSGNTLYF. The CDR3 bases that were read are TGTGCCAGCTCTTCTAACAGGGGGAATTCTGGAAATACGCTCTAT.

In this sample, this clone turned up once. All gene names here are mouse names. The read terminates 1 residue before the CDR3 end, so the remaining end is supplied by the germline J gene. J is TRBJ2-1 and V is TRBV19; 7 nucleotides match TRBD2. V gave up 2 bases and J gave up 0 bases; unmatched junction bases: 2. The CDR3 has 15 amino acids. The V gene's germline CDR1 is FNHDT and CDR2 SITEND (reference sequence). The CDR3: CASSIPGGNYAEQFF. Partial CDR3 DNA: TGTGCCAGCAGTATTCCTGGGGGTAACTATGCTGAGCAGTTC.

As to this clone: Each gene name is a mouse one. The read falls 1 residue short of the CDR3 end, and the missing part is taken from the germline J gene. The V gene is TRBV26, the J gene TRBJ1-6; D not certain. TRBJ1-6 is annotated as an ORF whose role is uncertain. V was shortened by 4 bases and J by 3 bases, with 4 bases between the two germline ends. From germline, CDR1 is KGHPV and CDR2 FQNQEV (reference sequence). This CDR3 has 13 residues. CDR3 bases read: TGTGCCAGCAGTCCCAACTATAATTCGCCCCTCTAC. It specifies CASSPNYNSPLY. The full CDR3 sequence reads CASSPNYNSPLYF.

As for this clone: The genes are named according to mouse. The read ends 1 residue before the CDR3 terminus; that terminus is restored from the germline J gene. J is TRBJ2-7 and V is TRBV16, with TRBD2 matching over 9 bases. This CDR3 contains 13 residues. V trimming: 5 bases; J trimming: 4 bases; junction bases outside the gene matches: 3. The germline CDR1 and CDR2 sequences are SGHSA and FRNQAP. The part of the CDR3 DNA that was read is TGTGCAAGCAGCCCCTGGGGGGGGTATGAACAGTAC. Protein: CASSPWGGYEQY. The whole CDR3 protein reads CASSPWGGYEQYF.

A single count supports this clone. Gene and germline names: mouse. The read finishes 1 residue shy of the CDR3 end, and the germline J gene is used to complete it. The rearrangement joins TRBV26 to TRBJ1-2; TRBD1 matches 7 bases. Germline V gene lookup returns CDR1 KGHPV and CDR2 FQNQEV (reference sequence). Germline trimming cut 6 bases from V and 4 bases from J; bases unmatched to any gene: 5. This CDR3 is built from 13 residues. The CDR3: CASSPHRGSDYTF. CDR3 DNA, as far as it was read: TGTGCCAGCAGCCCTCACAGGGGCTCCGACTACACC.

As for this clone: Genes and germline come from the mouse. The sequenced fragment ends 1 residue before the CDR3 boundary, so the rest is inferred from the germline J gene. The J gene is TRBJ2-1, the V gene TRBV5, with D tentatively TRBD2 (7 bases). V lost 2 bases and J lost 5, with 10 bases in between. The length of the CDR3 is 14 residues. Germline V lookup: CDR1 LGHNA, CDR2 YNLKQL (reference sequence). Partial CDR3 DNA: TGTGCCAGCAGCCAAAGGGGGGGGGATGCTGAGCAGTTC. Amino acid sequence: CASSQRGGDAEQF. The CDR3, in full, reads CASSQRGGDAEQFF.

Details on this clone: Here the gene names and germline are mouse. The observed sequence ends 1 residue before the CDR3 terminus, with the missing tail filled in from the germline J gene. V and J are TRBV12-1 and TRBJ1-1, with 10 bases aligning to TRBD1. Germline V lookup: CDR1 SGHSN, CDR2 HYEKVE. The CDR3 extends over 15 amino acids. V gave up 2 bases and J gave up 4 bases; unmatched junction bases: 6. The CDR3 is CASSPRTGGGTEVFF. CDR3 DNA, as far as it was read: TGTGCCAGCTCTCCTCGGACAGGGGGGGGCACAGAAGTCTTC.

To note about this clone: The germline and genes are mouse ones. The CDR3 is CASRRDRGTEVFF. The sequenced CDR3 bases are TGTGCCAGCAGACGGGACAGGGGCACAGAAGTCTTC. The rearrangement links TRBV26 to TRBJ1-1, with TRBD1 identical over 10 bases. Read coverage stops 1 residue before the CDR3 terminus; the germline J gene supplies the remainder. This CDR3 spans 13 amino acids. The germline V gene encodes CDR1 KGHPV and CDR2 FQNQEV (reference sequence). V was pared by 6 bases and J by 4 bases, with 2 bases of the junction left unmatched.

Regarding this clone: Each gene name is a mouse one. The observed sequence ends 1 residue before the CDR3 terminus, with the missing tail filled in from the germline J gene. The rearrangement links TRBV26 to TRBJ2-1; D is undetermined. The CDR3 is made up of 14 amino acids. Between the trimmed V and J ends, which lost 4 bases and 4 bases, there was a span of 11 bases. Germline V gives CDR1 KGHPV, CDR2 FQNQEV (reference sequence). CDR3 amino acids: CASSPRRGYAEQFF. CDR3 DNA, as far as it was read: TGTGCCAGCAGTCCCCGGCGGGGTTATGCTGAGCAGTTC. Drawing the rest from reference TRBV26 and TRBJ2-1, the complete variable domain is NSKVIQTPRYLVKGQGQKAKMRCIPEKGHPVVFWYQQNKNNEFKFLINFQNQEVLQQIDMTEKRFSAECPSNSPCSLEIQSSEAGDSALYLCASSPRRGYAEQFFGPGTRLTVL.

Note on this clone: The germline and genes are mouse ones. The CDR3 is cut off 1 residue early in the read; its end comes from the germline J gene. At the DNA level, this CDR3 is encoded by other sequences in the same sample as well. The V and J genes are TRBV26 and TRBJ2-7; 8 bases agree with TRBD1. Per the germline V gene, CDR1 is KGHPV and CDR2 is FQNQEV (reference sequence). J was trimmed by 4 bases and V by 3 bases; bases with no gene match: 2. This CDR3 contains 13 residues. This CDR3 reads CASSLGQGYEQYF. The sequenced CDR3 bases are TGTGCCAGCAGTCTAGGACAGGGATATGAACAGTAC.

Concerning this clone itself: Any gene name here is a mouse gene name. The read finishes 1 residue shy of the CDR3 end, and the germline J gene is used to complete it. The chain employs TRBV2 and TRBJ1-4, with D perhaps matching TRBD1 (5 bases). The CDR3 contains 15 residues. Germline CDR1 LGHNA, CDR2 YSYQKL. Trimming removed 0 bases from V and 4 bases from J, with 9 bases in between. CDR3 in amino acids: CASSQEGGGNERLFF. CDR3 bases read: TGTGCCAGCAGCCAAGAGGGGGGGGGCAACGAAAGATTATTT.

By sample share, this clone is medium-sized. Each gene name is a mouse one. Read data end 1 residue before the CDR3 end; the end is taken from the germline J gene. The J gene is TRBJ2-3, the V gene TRBV13-3; 10 bases are a match to TRBD2. The CDR3 runs to 15 residues. Germline V gene lookup returns CDR1 NNHDY and CDR2 SYVADS. The V gene end was trimmed by 0 bases and the J gene end by 6 bases; junction bases not matched to a gene: 4. The part of the CDR3 DNA that was read is TGTGCCAGCAGTGATGCTGGGGGGGCGCGGGAAACGCTGTAT. It specifies CASSDAGGARETLY. The entire CDR3 is CASSDAGGARETLYF.

This clone was picked up a small number of times. Gene names denote mouse genes. The sequenced part of the CDR3 DNA is TGTGCCAGCAGTCGACTGGGGGGGCGCTCCTATGAACAGTAC. Encoded protein: CASSRLGGRSYEQY. The whole CDR3 reads CASSRLGGRSYEQYF. This chain connects TRBV19 to TRBJ2-7; 12 bases fit TRBD2. Read sequence stops 1 residue before the CDR3 end, and the germline J gene provides the missing end. Germline CDR1 FNHDT, CDR2 SITEND (reference sequence). Trimming at V came to 4 bases and at J to 0 bases, leaving 2 bases not matched to a gene. There are 15 residues in the CDR3.